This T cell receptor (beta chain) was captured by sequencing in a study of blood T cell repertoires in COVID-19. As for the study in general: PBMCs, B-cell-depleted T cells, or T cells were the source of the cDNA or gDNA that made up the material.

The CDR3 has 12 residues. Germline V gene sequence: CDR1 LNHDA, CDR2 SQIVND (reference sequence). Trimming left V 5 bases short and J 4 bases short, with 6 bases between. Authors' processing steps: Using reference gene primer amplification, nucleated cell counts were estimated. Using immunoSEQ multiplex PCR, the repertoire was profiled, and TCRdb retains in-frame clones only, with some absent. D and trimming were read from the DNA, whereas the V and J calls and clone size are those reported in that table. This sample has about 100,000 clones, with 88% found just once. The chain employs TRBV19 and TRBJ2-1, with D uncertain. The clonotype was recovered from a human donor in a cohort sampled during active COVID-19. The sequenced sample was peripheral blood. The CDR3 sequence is CASSVPYNEQFF. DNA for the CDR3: TGTGCCAGTAGTGTCCCTTACAATGAGCAGTTCTTC.